Sequencing of this TCR beta chain was carried out in a study of T cell responses to AZD1222 COVID-19 vaccine. For the study at large: Pooled in the analysis were second doses at about 4 or about 12 weeks.

Sequenced by immunoSEQ multiplex PCR; TCRdb stores in-frame clones only, minus some. The sample includes about 130,000 clones, 93% seen only once; the top ten take about 5.1%. From germline, CDR1 is SGHKS and CDR2 YYEKEE (reference sequence). CDR3 length equals 14 residues. The V gene lost 4 bases and the J gene lost 0 bases, with 8 bases spanning the gap. Points on this clone: Its antigen is unknown.

Notes on the study in general: Clonal diversity may have been underestimated in mostly white British donors. Just six people given AZD1222 tested seropositive at baseline.

The sample consisted of peripheral blood, taken on day 0 of AZD1222 vaccination. This clonotype was sampled from an adult in good health. V usage is TRBV5-5 and J usage is TRBJ1-3; tentatively, D is TRBD1 (6 bases). The CDR3: CASSRDISGNTIYF. The CDR3 nucleotides are TGTGCCAGCAGCCGGGACATCTCTGGAAACACCATATATTTT.